Each of the 8 T cell receptor beta chains below was sequenced from the same sample in a study of neurological immune-mediated disorders. Specified time point: longitudinal time-point 3. From the 5' RACE reads, TCRdb called clonotypes with MiXCR, one entry per CDR3 protein. The data contain approximately 48,000 distinct CDR3 sequences, about 12% of them singletons. The sequencing sample was made of PBMCs. The receptors were gathered from a male donor with HTLV-1-associated myelopathy (HAM/TSP).

The table lists this clonotype with many counts. The gene calls are TRBV12-3 or TRBV12-4 and TRBJ1-1; the D is unclear. Deletions cut 6 bases from V and 5 bases from J, with 10 bases between. The CDR3 covers 12 residues. The CDR3 region has the DNA TGTGCCAGCAGCCCCCGGTGGACTGAAGCTTTCTTT. Protein product: CASSPRWTEAFF.

This clonotype has at least ten counts. The rearrangement joins TRBV2 to TRBJ1-2; no reliable D call. Trimming shortened V by 1 base and J by 3 bases, and 6 bases separated the two germline ends. Germline V lookup: CDR1 SNHLY, CDR2 FYNNEI. The CDR3 consists of 13 residues. The CDR3 DNA reads as TGTGCCAGCAGTGAAGACAACTACTATGGCTACACCTTC. Its translation: CASSEDNYYGYTF.

This clonotype has a count of ten or more. This chain links TRBV11-2 with TRBJ2-3; 12 nucleotides line up with TRBD1. The trim removed 5 bases at V and 6 bases at J, leaving 3 bases unmatched. The CDR3 contains 14 residues. Germline lookup yields CDR1 SGHAT and CDR2 FQNNGV. The CDR3 DNA reads as TGTGCCAGCAGCGCGGGACAGGGGGCGGATACGCAGTATTTT. Its protein is CASSAGQGADTQYF.

This clonotype came up many times. The V and J genes are TRBV7-9 and TRBJ2-5; 8 nucleotides line up with TRBD1. The CDR3 is 16 amino acids. V shed 3 bases and J 4 bases; nucleotides not matched to a gene: 10. Germline CDR1 reads SEHNR; CDR2 reads FQNEAQ (reference sequence). The CDR3 is CASSFGQGVITETQYF. The CDR3 nucleotides read TGTGCCAGCAGCTTTGGACAGGGTGTCATTACAGAGACCCAGTACTTC.

The CDR3 protein is CAIRGQPNTEAFF. DNA of the CDR3: TGTGCCATCAGGGGACAGCCGAACACTGAAGCTTTCTTT. The chain uses TRBV10-3 and TRBJ1-1; 7 nucleotides match TRBD1. This CDR3 has 13 amino acids. The germline gives CDR1 ENHRY, CDR2 SYGVKD. V was pared by 6 bases and J by 1 base, with 2 bases of the junction left unmatched.

This clonotype appeared many times. The chain links TRBV20-1 to TRBJ2-7; D unclear. This CDR3 is built from 14 residues. V was trimmed by 6 bases and J by 6 bases, leaving 21 bases between them. The V gene's germline CDR1 is DFQATT and CDR2 SNEGSKA (reference sequence). The CDR3 here is CSAVTLNGYSEQYF. The CDR3, as DNA: TGCAGTGCGGTGACCCTAAATGGGTACTCCGAGCAGTACTTC.

This clonotype has ten or more counts. The rearrangement uses TRBV15 and TRBJ1-2; 11 bases are shared with TRBD1. Trimming removed 5 bases from V and 2 bases from J; junction bases left unmatched: 10. The germline V gene has CDR1 LNHNV and CDR2 YYDKDF (reference sequence). This CDR3 is built from 17 residues. This CDR3 is CATSLGGQGVRNYGYTF. The CDR3 coding sequence is TGTGCCACCAGCCTGGGGGGACAGGGGGTGAGAAACTATGGCTACACCTTC.

This rearrangement joins TRBV7-8 to TRBJ2-2; D call uncertain. Deletions cut 4 bases from V and 9 bases from J, with 12 bases between. The CDR3 spans 13 residues. Germline CDR1 SGHVS, CDR2 FQNEAQ. The CDR3 is CASSSNRAWELFF. The CDR3 bases are TGTGCCAGCAGCTCGAACAGAGCCTGGGAGCTGTTTTTT.